This T cell receptor beta chain comes out of a study of human T cells and chemical hapten exposure. V gave up 6 bases and J gave up 1 base; unmatched junction bases: 0. This CDR3 spans 14 amino acids. Per the germline V gene, CDR1 is SEHNR and CDR2 is FQNEAQ (reference sequence). The sample's time point: pre-sensitization, week 0. Treatment given: therapeutic diphenylcyclopropenone sensitization with weekly scalp DPC. MiXCR, run by TCRdb on the RACE reads, gives a single entry per CDR3 protein. Of 52,000 or so distinct CDR3 sequences listed, more than 8% are singletons. The clonotype comes from a man aged 35 to 55 with alopecia areata. Some clones in this sample may be carry-over from other donors' samples. The input for sequencing was whole blood, taken in connection with sensitization to the hapten diphenylcyclopropenone (DPC). V usage is TRBV7-9 and J usage is TRBJ2-5; 12 bases fit TRBD2. The CDR3 protein is CASRTSGGQETQYF. The DNA of the CDR3 is TGTGCCAGCAGGACTAGCGGGGGCCAAGAGACCCAGTACTTC. Drawing the rest from reference TRBV7-9 and TRBJ2-5, the complete variable domain is DTGVSQNPRHKITKRGQNVTFRCDPISEHNRLYWYRQTLGQGPEFLTYFQNEAQLEKSRLLSDRFSAERPKGSFSTLEIQRTEQGDSAMYLCASRTSGGQETQYFGPGTRLLVL.